Listed below are T cell receptor beta chains from one sample, sequenced in a study of T cell changes during pregnancy in multiple sclerosis. Using immunoSEQ multiplex PCR, the repertoire was profiled, and TCRdb retains in-frame clones only, with some absent. The repertoire consists of 70,000 to 100,000 clones, with approximately 92% occurring once and the leading ten covering 1.3% to 1.5%. The input for sequencing was peripheral blood, taken in the third trimester of pregnancy. The receptors originated from a female donor in good health, enrolled as a control in a pregnancy study. The CDR3 runs from the conserved cysteine through the conserved F or W. Fields, in order: D gene, J gene, V gene, clone size, CDR3 protein, CDR3 DNA. A D gene is named only where the DNA matches it firmly. Some rows have no size entry. The others give once, few or many, or a class for an expanded clone.

>-|TRBJ2-7|TRBV4-1|-
CASSLRQSYEQYF
TGCGCCAGCAGCCTGCGACAATCCTACGAGCAGTACTTC
>TRBD1|TRBJ1-4|TRBV5-1|-
CASSSDRGLPNEKLFF
TGCGCCAGCAGCTCCGACAGGGGGCTCCCTAATGAAAAACTGTTTTTT
>TRBD2|TRBJ2-3|TRBV5-1|-
CASSTGGRDTQYF
TGCGCCAGCAGCACGGGAGGTCGGGATACGCAGTATTTT
>-|TRBJ2-1|TRBV5-1|once
CASSLEEYNEQFF
TGCGCCAGCAGCTTGGAAGAGTACAATGAGCAGTTCTTC
>TRBD1|TRBJ1-4|TRBV6-1|-
CASSITGATNEKLFF
TGTGCCAGCAGTATAACAGGGGCAACTAATGAAAAACTGTTTTTT
>TRBD1|TRBJ2-1|TRBV6-4|-
CASSAGGFSYNEQFF
TGTGCCAGCAGTGCAGGGGGCTTCTCCTACAATGAGCAGTTCTTC
>TRBD2|TRBJ2-3|TRBV11-2|-
CASSPITSGTQYF
TGTGCCAGCAGCCCTATCACTAGCGGGACGCAGTATTTT
>TRBD1|TRBJ2-1|TRBV6-1|-
CASSEAGQGSDEQFF
TGTGCCAGCAGTGAAGCAGGACAGGGCAGCGATGAGCAGTTCTTC
>TRBD1|TRBJ2-6|TRBV25-1|-
CASSATGPGANVLTF
TGTGCCAGCAGTGCGACAGGGCCTGGGGCCAACGTCCTGACTTTC
>-|TRBJ2-7|TRBV2|-
CASSGGRAYEQYF
TGTGCCAGCAGTGGCGGGCGAGCCTACGAGCAGTACTTC
>TRBD2|TRBJ2-5|TRBV5-1|-
CASSLGVGLAGLNQETQYF
TGCGCCAGCAGCTTGGGGGTAGGGCTAGCGGGCCTAAATCAAGAGACCCAGTACTTC
>-|TRBJ1-4|TRBV6-6|-
CASRPREPTNEKLFF
TGTGCCAGCAGACCAAGGGAGCCAACTAATGAAAAACTGTTTTTT
>-|TRBJ2-7|TRBV19|-
CASSGLLRGEQYF
TGTGCCAGCTCGGGACTCCTGAGGGGCGAGCAGTACTTC
>-|TRBJ1-5|TRBV7-2|-
CASSLVSGQPQHF
TGTGCCAGCAGCTTAGTCTCAGGACAGCCCCAGCATTTT
>TRBD1|TRBJ1-5|TRBV27|-
CASSAQGLQGPQHF
TGTGCCAGCAGTGCACAGGGGTTACAAGGGCCCCAGCATTTT
>TRBD2|TRBJ2-7|TRBV18|few
CASSPPLRLAGVNHLYEQYF
TGTGCCAGCTCACCACCTTTGAGACTAGCGGGCGTCAACCACCTTTACGAGCAGTACTTC
>-|TRBJ1-2|TRBV28|-
CASSSPEARYGYTF
TGTGCCAGCAGTTCACCCGAGGCCCGCTATGGCTACACCTTC
>TRBD2|TRBJ2-1|TRBV28|-
CASSRLAPLGEQFF
TGTGCCAGCAGCCGACTAGCTCCGCTAGGGGAGCAGTTCTTC
>-|TRBJ2-7|TRBV7-6|-
CASSPGVSYEQYF
TGTGCCAGCAGCCCGGGGGTTAGTTACGAGCAGTACTTC
>TRBD1|TRBJ2-3|TRBV13|-
CASSSRDSYTDTQYF
TGTGCCAGCAGCTCTCGGGACAGTTATACAGATACGCAGTATTTT
>TRBD1|TRBJ2-5|TRBV27|once
CASSPASTHWTGRGLETQYF
TGTGCCAGCAGTCCTGCATCAACCCATTGGACAGGGCGTGGTCTAGAGACCCAGTACTTC
>-|TRBJ1-4|TRBV18|-
CASSPLGLGREKLFF
TGTGCCAGCTCACCCCTTGGATTGGGGCGTGAAAAACTGTTTTTT
>-|TRBJ1-1|TRBV5-4|-
CASSSFTGNTEAFF
TGTGCCAGCAGCTCGTTCACAGGGAACACTGAAGCTTTCTTT
>-|TRBJ2-7|TRBV7-6|-
CASSFLGSRTYEQYF
TGTGCCAGCAGCTTTCTCGGGTCGAGGACCTACGAGCAGTACTTC
>TRBD2|TRBJ2-2|TRBV2|-
CASSASGSGTGELFF
TGTGCCAGCAGCGCTAGCGGGAGTGGCACCGGGGAGCTGTTTTTT
>TRBD1|TRBJ1-3|TRBV5-4|-
CARGVDRAGTSGNTIYF
TGTGCCAGAGGGGTAGACAGGGCCGGGACCTCTGGAAACACCATATATTTT
>TRBD1|TRBJ2-6|TRBV5-1|-
CASSSSPGGSGANVLTF
TGCGCCAGCAGCTCGAGTCCAGGGGGATCCGGGGCCAACGTCCTGACTTTC
>TRBD1|TRBJ1-4|TRBV6-5|-
CASRGTGANEKLFF
TGTGCCTCCAGAGGAACAGGGGCTAATGAAAAACTGTTTTTT